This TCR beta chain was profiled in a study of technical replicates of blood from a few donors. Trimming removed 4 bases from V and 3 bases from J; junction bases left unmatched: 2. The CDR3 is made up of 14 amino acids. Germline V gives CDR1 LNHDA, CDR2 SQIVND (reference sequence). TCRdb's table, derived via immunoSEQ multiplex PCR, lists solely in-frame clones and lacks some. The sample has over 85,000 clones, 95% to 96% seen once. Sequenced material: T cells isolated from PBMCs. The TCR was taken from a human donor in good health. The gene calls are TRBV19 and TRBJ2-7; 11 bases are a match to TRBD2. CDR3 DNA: TGTGCCAGTAGTACCGGGACTAGCGGCTACGAGCAGTACTTC. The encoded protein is CASSTGTSGYEQYF.